The rows below give T cell receptor beta chains drawn from one sample of a study of blood T cell repertoires in COVID-19. Profiled with immunoSEQ multiplex PCR; TCRdb holds only in-frame clones, not every one. The sample lists some 150,000 clones; over 80% were seen once. The sample was PBMCs or T cells enriched from blood (not recorded which). The source of these receptors is a woman in her forties who had recovered from COVID-19. Each CDR3 is given with its conserved first and last residue. A D gene is named only where the DNA matches it firmly. Clone size is not always given. Where it is, it says once, few, many or a class for expanded clones.

d_gene	v_gene	abundance	j_gene	CDR3aa	CDR3nt
.	TRBV18	.	TRBJ1-1	CASSQKGDTEAFF	TGTGCCAGCTCGCAAAAGGGGGACACTGAAGCTTTCTTT
.	TRBV7-6	few	TRBJ1-6	CASSRGGELPLHF	TGTGCCAGCAGCAGAGGAGGGGAACTACCCCTCCACTTT
.	TRBV7-9	.	TRBJ1-2	CASRQAAEYGYTF	TGTGCCAGCAGACAAGCGGCGGAATATGGCTACACCTTC
.	TRBV4-2	once	TRBJ2-7	CASSLNDRGSYEQYF	TGTGCCAGCAGCCTCAACGACCGGGGCTCCTACGAGCAGTACTTC
TRBD1	TRBV12-3/TRBV12-4	.	TRBJ1-2	CASSQGQGGGYTF	TGTGCCAGCAGTCAAGGACAGGGGGGCGGCTACACCTTC
TRBD1	TRBV19	.	TRBJ1-2	CASSPSSRGRGYTF	TGTGCCAGTAGTCCGAGCTCCAGGGGGCGCGGCTACACCTTC
TRBD2	TRBV13	.	TRBJ2-5	CASSSAGGRGETQYF	TGTGCCAGCAGCTCCGCGGGGGGCCGGGGGGAGACCCAGTACTTC
.	TRBV11-2	.	TRBJ2-2	CASSQGGDPRVIPGELFF	TGTGCCAGCAGCCAAGGGGGGGACCCGCGGGTGATTCCCGGGGAGCTGTTTTTT
.	TRBV19	.	TRBJ1-1	CASSIGWETTNTEAFF	TGTGCCAGTAGTATCGGGTGGGAGACAACCAACACTGAAGCTTTCTTT
.	TRBV30	.	TRBJ2-7	CASSYSQSTYEQYF	TGTGCCTCCTCCTACAGCCAATCGACCTACGAGCAGTACTTC
TRBD2	TRBV7-2	.	TRBJ2-1	CASSLTGLAGLPYNEQFF	TGTGCCAGCAGCTTAACTGGACTAGCGGGGTTACCCTACAATGAGCAGTTCTTC
TRBD1	TRBV3-1/TRBV3-2	.	TRBJ1-1	CASSHTGVNTEAFF	TGTGCCAGCAGCCATACAGGGGTGAACACTGAAGCTTTCTTT
.	TRBV7-2	.	TRBJ2-5	CASSASGTHQETQYF	TGTGCCAGCAGCGCCTCCGGGACACACCAAGAGACCCAGTACTTC
.	TRBV29-1	few	TRBJ2-1	CSANRDSYNEQFF	TGCAGCGCCAACCGGGACTCCTACAATGAGCAGTTCTTC
TRBD1	TRBV4-1	once	TRBJ1-1	CASRTMDRETEAFF	TGCGCCAGCCGTACCATGGACAGGGAGACTGAAGCTTTCTTT
.	TRBV12-3/TRBV12-4	.	TRBJ2-5	CASGGAETQYF	TGTGCCAGCGGGGGGGCAGAGACCCAGTACTTC
TRBD1	TRBV5-1	.	TRBJ2-2	CASSRTGTDNTGELFF	TGCGCCAGCAGCCGGACCGGGACAGACAACACCGGGGAGCTGTTTTTT
.	TRBV12-3/TRBV12-4	.	TRBJ1-1	CASSFLEVTAFF	TGTGCCAGCAGTTTTTTGGAGGTGACAGCTTTCTTT
.	TRBV14	.	TRBJ2-7	CASSQGRTYEQYF	TGTGCCAGCAGCCAGGGGAGAACCTACGAGCAGTACTTC
TRBD2	TRBV7-7	.	TRBJ2-1	CASSLVASGTNEQFF	TGTGCCAGCAGCTTAGTGGCTAGCGGGACGAATGAGCAGTTCTTC
TRBD1	TRBV30	.	TRBJ1-2	CAWSAYRGGYTF	TGTGCCTGGAGTGCATACAGGGGAGGCTACACCTTC
.	TRBV7-2	.	TRBJ2-7	CASSLRGGGRYEQYF	TGTGCCAGCAGCTTAAGAGGGGGGGGCCGCTACGAGCAGTACTTC
.	TRBV5-1	.	TRBJ2-3	CASMEGSSTDTQYF	TGCGCCAGCATGGAGGGATCTAGCACAGATACGCAGTATTTT
TRBD2	TRBV5-1	.	TRBJ2-1	CASSLTSGGYNEQFF	TGCGCCAGCAGCTTGACTAGCGGGGGGTACAATGAGCAGTTCTTC
.	TRBV10-3	once	TRBJ2-5	CAIRISGDRETQYF	TGTGCCATCAGAATTTCAGGGGATCGCGAGACCCAGTACTTC
.	TRBV5-6	few	TRBJ2-1	CASSVDSLNEQFF	TGTGCCAGCAGCGTGGACTCTCTCAATGAGCAGTTCTTC
.	TRBV3-1/TRBV3-2	once	TRBJ1-1	CASSPLFGTEAFF	TGTGCCAGCAGCCCCCTCTTCGGCACTGAAGCTTTCTTT
.	TRBV6-5	.	TRBJ2-7	CASRPGQSSYEQYF	TGTGCCAGCCGGCCGGGACAAAGCTCCTACGAGCAGTACTTC
TRBD1	TRBV29-1	.	TRBJ1-2	CSEGTGGGYTF	TGCAGCGAGGGTACAGGGGGCGGCTACACCTTC
TRBD1	TRBV3-1/TRBV3-2	.	TRBJ1-2	CASSSTPTGPKSYTF	TGTGCCAGCAGCTCAACCCCGACAGGGCCTAAGAGCTACACCTTC
.	TRBV12-3/TRBV12-4	few	TRBJ1-1	CASTWAPNTEAFF	TGTGCCAGCACCTGGGCCCCGAACACTGAAGCTTTCTTT
.	TRBV7-9	.	TRBJ1-2	CASSLSSNYGYTF	TGTGCCAGCAGCTTGTCGTCTAACTATGGCTACACCTTC
.	TRBV12-3/TRBV12-4	.	TRBJ1-6	CASSFPEDSPLHF	TGTGCCAGCAGTTTCCCGGAGGATTCACCCCTCCACTTT